The rows below give T cell receptor beta chains drawn from one sample of a study of shared clonotypes between healthy human individuals. This table comes from immunoSEQ multiplex PCR, and its TCRdb copy is limited to in-frame clones, with some not included. In the table there are hundreds of thousands of clones, around 77% of which are singletons. The sequenced material came from PBMCs. These receptors were collected from a woman between 40 and 55 years old in good health. Some clones in this sample may be carry-over from other donors' samples. Each CDR3 is given with its conserved first and last residue. The order of the fields is clone size, D gene, J gene, V gene, CDR3 DNA, CDR3 protein. D genes are given only for firm matches. The listing skips clone size in some rows; elsewhere it reads once, few, many or a size class.

size: .; D: .; J: TRBJ2-7; V: TRBV29-1; DNA: TGCAGCGTTGAGGACTCCCCAGGGCAGAACGAGCAGTACTTC; CDR3: CSVEDSPGQNEQYF
size: few; D: TRBD1; J: TRBJ1-1; V: TRBV30; DNA: TGTGCCTGGGGGGCGTTCACAGGGGATCTATCCCACAACCAAAACACTGAAGCTTTCTTT; CDR3: CAWGAFTGDLSHNQNTEAFF
size: few; D: .; J: TRBJ1-4; V: TRBV15; DNA: TGTGCCACCAGCAGAGATCGGACCCCACGGTCAGCTAATGAAAAACTGTTTTTT; CDR3: CATSRDRTPRSANEKLFF
size: .; D: TRBD1; J: TRBJ1-2; V: TRBV27; DNA: TGTGCCAGCAGTTCGCGGGCAGGGGGCGGGTATGGCTACACCTTC; CDR3: CASSSRAGGGYGYTF
size: once; D: .; J: TRBJ2-3; V: TRBV14; DNA: TGTGCCAGCAGCCCCAGGGTCACAGATACGCAGTATTTT; CDR3: CASSPRVTDTQYF
size: once; D: TRBD1; J: TRBJ2-7; V: TRBV6-1; DNA: TGTGCCAGTCCTATACCGGGACAGAGCTCCTACGAGCAGTACTTC; CDR3: CASPIPGQSSYEQYF
size: once; D: .; J: TRBJ2-2; V: TRBV9; DNA: TGTGCCAGCAGCGCGACAGGTCAGAACACCGGGGAGCTGTTTTTT; CDR3: CASSATGQNTGELFF
size: .; D: .; J: TRBJ2-5; V: TRBV25-1; DNA: TGTGCCAGCAGTGAATACGGGGGAGCTCGGGAGACCCAGTACTTC; CDR3: CASSEYGGARETQYF
size: many; D: .; J: TRBJ1-2; V: TRBV28; DNA: TGTGCCAGCAGTCCTGGACCATGGGGGTATGGCTACACCTTC; CDR3: CASSPGPWGYGYTF
size: .; D: .; J: TRBJ2-6; V: TRBV30; DNA: TGTGCCTGGAGGCAGGGTTCTGGGGCCAACGTCCTGACTTTC; CDR3: CAWRQGSGANVLTF